What follows are 6 T cell receptor beta chains derived from one specimen sequenced in a study of regulatory T cells in long-lasting Graves disease (TCRdb year 2021). Reading the label with the study, this specimen's time point is: newly diagnosed GD, antithyroid drugs for less than 3 months. RNA was extracted from PBMCs in TRIzol for both TCR sequencing and RNA sequencing. The library came from multiplex PCR. The sample was run on an Illumina HiSeq 4000. iRepertoire HTBI primers and Arm-PCR amplification of CDR3 regions were used to construct TCR beta libraries. TCRdb reran the public reads through fastp at Q25 and MiXCR, keeping productive beta chains. Identical CDR3 protein sequences are pooled into one entry, listed with their most common genes and DNA. Across this sample there are 600,000 to 650,000 distinct CDR3 sequences, with about 15% seen only once. The leading ten clones occupy 18% of the sample.

These data are also associated with another study on T cells in Graves' hyperthyroidism and ophthalmopathy.

The sequencing here drew on peripheral blood mononuclear cells (PBMCs), taken at new diagnosis, from a patient treated with antithyroid drugs. The receptors originated from a woman in her thirties with Graves disease. Donor details come from another sample of the same person, matched by shared clones.

Ten or more counts support this clonotype. The rearrangement links TRBV28 to TRBJ1-4; the D is unclear. The V end was cut by 6 bases, the J end by 5 bases, with 10 bases between. Germline V gene lookup returns CDR1 MDHEN and CDR2 SYDVKM. This CDR3 spans 13 amino acids. CDR3 in DNA: TGTGCCAGCAGGGTAACAGAGAATGAAAAACTGTTTTTT. Translation: CASRVTENEKLFF.

The chain combines TRBV7-2 with TRBJ2-7, with 8 nucleotides matching TRBD1. Germline assignment: CDR1 SGHTA and CDR2 FQGNSA. With 1 base clipped from V and 3 bases from J, the junction kept 8 bases outside the gene matches. The CDR3 extends over 16 amino acids. Here the CDR3 DNA reads TGTGCCAGCAGCTTAGATGGAGGACAGGGTGGCTACGAGCAGTACTTC. This translates into CASSLDGGQGGYEQYF.

This rearrangement joins TRBV18 to TRBJ2-1, with D possibly matching TRBD2 (6 bases). Germline loops: CDR1 KGHSH, CDR2 LQKENI. CDR3 length: 14 residues. With 2 bases removed from V and 9 bases from J, the gap between germline ends came to 14 bases. In DNA, the CDR3 is TGTGCCAGCTCACCAACGGGAGTAGAGGGTGAGCAGTTCTTC. Protein sequence: CASSPTGVEGEQFF.

V gene TRBV2 combines with J gene TRBJ1-4, with TRBD1 identical over 12 bases. The junction had 4 bases not matched to a gene; V was cut back by 3 bases and J by 8 bases. The germline V gene has CDR1 SNHLY and CDR2 FYNNEI. The CDR3 is 15 residues long. The CDR3 bases are TGTGCCAGCAGTGAGGGGGGGACAGGGGGCGAAAAACTGTTTTTT. Amino acids: CASSEGGTGGEKLFF.

This clonotype was observed at least ten times. The rearrangement joins TRBV6-5 to TRBJ1-1; D is unclear. V was pared by 2 bases and J by 6 bases, with 16 bases between. The CDR3 runs to 15 residues. Germline assignment: CDR1 MNHEY and CDR2 SVGAGI. The CDR3 is CASSYTASHGAEAFF. CDR3 coding DNA: TGTGCCAGCAGTTACACCGCGTCTCATGGGGCTGAAGCTTTCTTT.

The chain combines TRBV5-1 with TRBJ2-3; 15 bases align to TRBD2. The junction had 3 bases not matched to a gene; V was cut back by 3 bases and J by 4 bases. Germline V gives CDR1 SGHRS, CDR2 YFSETQ. The CDR3 totals 16 residues. The CDR3 spells CASSSGTSGRSDTQYF. The CDR3 DNA is TGCGCCAGCAGCTCCGGGACTAGCGGGAGGTCAGATACGCAGTATTTT. The whole variable domain, remainder taken from reference TRBV5-1 and TRBJ2-3, is KAGVTQTPRYLIKTRGQQVTLSCSPISGHRSVSWYQQTPGQGLQFLFEYFSETQRNKGNFPGRFSGRQFSNSRSEMNVSTLELGDSALYLCASSSGTSGRSDTQYFGPGTRLTVL.